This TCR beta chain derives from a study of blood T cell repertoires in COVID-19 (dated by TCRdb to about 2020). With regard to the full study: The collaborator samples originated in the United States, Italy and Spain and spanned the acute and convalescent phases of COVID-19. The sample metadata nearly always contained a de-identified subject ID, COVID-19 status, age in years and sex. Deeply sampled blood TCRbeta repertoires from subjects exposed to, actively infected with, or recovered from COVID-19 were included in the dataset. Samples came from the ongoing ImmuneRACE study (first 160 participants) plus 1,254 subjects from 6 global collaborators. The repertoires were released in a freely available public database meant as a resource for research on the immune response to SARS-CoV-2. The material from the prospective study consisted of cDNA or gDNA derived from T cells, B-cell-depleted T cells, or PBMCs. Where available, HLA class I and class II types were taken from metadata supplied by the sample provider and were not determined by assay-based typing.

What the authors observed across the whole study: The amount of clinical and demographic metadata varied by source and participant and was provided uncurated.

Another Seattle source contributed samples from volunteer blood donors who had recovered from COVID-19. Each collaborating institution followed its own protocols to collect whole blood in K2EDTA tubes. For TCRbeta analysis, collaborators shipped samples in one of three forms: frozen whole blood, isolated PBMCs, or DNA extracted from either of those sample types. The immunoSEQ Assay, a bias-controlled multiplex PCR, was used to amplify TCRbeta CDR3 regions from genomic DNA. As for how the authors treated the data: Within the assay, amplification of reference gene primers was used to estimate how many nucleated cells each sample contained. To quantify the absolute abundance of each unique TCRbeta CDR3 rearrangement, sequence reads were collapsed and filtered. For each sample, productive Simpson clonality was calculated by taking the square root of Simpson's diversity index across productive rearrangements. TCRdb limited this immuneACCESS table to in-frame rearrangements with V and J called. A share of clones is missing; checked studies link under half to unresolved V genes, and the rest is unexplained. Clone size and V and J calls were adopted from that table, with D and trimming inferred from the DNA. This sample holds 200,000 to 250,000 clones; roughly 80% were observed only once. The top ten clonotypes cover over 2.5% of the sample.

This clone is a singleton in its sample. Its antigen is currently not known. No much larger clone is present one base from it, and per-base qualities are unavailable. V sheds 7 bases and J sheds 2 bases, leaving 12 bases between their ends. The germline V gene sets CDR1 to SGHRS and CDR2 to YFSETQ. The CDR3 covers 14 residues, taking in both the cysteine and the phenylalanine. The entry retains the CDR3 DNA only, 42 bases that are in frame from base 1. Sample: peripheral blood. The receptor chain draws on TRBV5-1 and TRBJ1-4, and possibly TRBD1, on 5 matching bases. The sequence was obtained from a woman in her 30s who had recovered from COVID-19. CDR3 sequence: CASRPQVTNEKLFF. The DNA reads TGCGCCAGCCGGCCACAGGTGACTAATGAAAAACTGTTTTTT.